The 18 T cell receptor beta chains presented below share a single source sample, sequenced in a study of blood T cells in healthy people across ages (dated by TCRdb to the mid-2010s). Receptor libraries were prepared by 5' RACE. The instrument given in TCRdb is Illumina HiSeq 2500. A second PCR of about 7 to 12 cycles was run with a J-beta primer mix and a sample-barcoded 5' primer. TCRdb reran the public reads through fastp at Q25 and MiXCR, keeping productive beta chains. Under each unique CDR3 protein, matching rows form one entry showing the most common genes and DNA. In all, the sample holds 850,000 to 1,300,000 distinct CDR3 sequences, and 35% to 55% of those were seen once. Of the sample, approximately 19% is held by the ten largest clones. The specimen sequenced was blood. The origin of the receptors is a woman aged 55-70 years in good health.

The chain couples TRBV10-2 to TRBJ1-6, with TRBD1 as a possible D gene (5 bases). The CDR3 length is 17 residues. V shed 2 bases and J shed 10 bases, with 21 bases lying between them. Looked up from germline, CDR1 is WSHSY and CDR2 is SAAADI. CDR3 DNA: TGCGCCAGCAGTGAGCCATCATCGGGGGGATTTGGCTCACCCCTCCACTTT. Protein product: CASSEPSSGGFGSPLHF.

The rearrangement joins TRBV6-2 or TRBV6-3 to TRBJ1-1; D is uncertain. CDR1 is MNHEY and CDR2 is SVGEGT in the germline V gene. Trimming removed 7 bases at V and 0 bases at J, with 9 bases between. The CDR3 sequence is 13 residues long. The CDR3 sequence is CASKTRVNTEAFF. For the CDR3, the DNA is TGTGCCAGCAAGACGCGGGTGAACACTGAAGCTTTCTTT.

This clonotype was picked up a small number of times. The CDR3: CASSLVPFAGTGAYEQYF. DNA for the CDR3: TGTGCCAGCAGCTTAGTCCCTTTTGCCGGGACAGGGGCTTACGAGCAGTACTTC. The rearrangement uses TRBV7-9 and TRBJ2-7, with 10 bases matching TRBD1. CDR1 SEHNR and CDR2 FQNEAQ come from the germline V gene (reference sequence). This CDR3 is built from 18 residues. V gave up 1 base and J gave up 4 bases; unmatched junction bases: 13. The full variable domain, its missing parts supplied by reference TRBV7-9 and TRBJ2-7, is DTGVSQNPRHKITKRGQNVTFRCDPISEHNRLYWYRQTLGQGPEFLTYFQNEAQLEKSRLLSDRFSAERPKGSFSTLEIQRTEQGDSAMYLCASSLVPFAGTGAYEQYFGPGTRLTVT.

This clonotype was recorded at least ten times. V usage is TRBV7-2 and J usage is TRBJ2-7; 10 nucleotides line up with TRBD1. Germline V gives CDR1 SGHTA, CDR2 FQGNSA. This CDR3 contains 14 residues. V gave up 5 bases and J gave up 3 bases; unmatched junction bases: 4. The CDR3 reads CASSTRTGGYEQYF. The DNA of the CDR3 is TGTGCCAGCAGCACTCGGACAGGGGGCTACGAGCAGTACTTC.

The table lists this clonotype with a few counts. The chain links TRBV7-2 to TRBJ2-3, with D maybe TRBD2 (5 bases). Trimming left V 3 bases short and J 2 bases short, with 12 bases between. Germline V gives CDR1 SGHTA, CDR2 FQGNSA. This CDR3 is 15 amino acids long. The chain's CDR3 is CASSFLERPTDTQYF. CDR3 nucleotide sequence: TGTGCCAGCAGCTTTCTCGAGCGGCCCACAGATACGCAGTATTTT.

The genes are TRBV14 and TRBJ2-3; 8 nucleotides match TRBD2. Germline lookup yields CDR1 SGHDN and CDR2 FVKESK. The CDR3 is made up of 16 amino acids. With 2 bases clipped from V and 4 bases from J, the junction kept 8 bases outside the gene matches. The CDR3 here is CASSQRTSPHADTQYF. CDR3 coding DNA: TGTGCCAGCAGCCAACGGACTAGCCCTCATGCAGATACGCAGTATTTT.

The V call is TRBV28, the J call TRBJ2-2, with 9 bases aligning to TRBD1. Germline V CDR1 and CDR2: MDHEN, SYDVKM. V was pared by 3 bases and J by 4 bases, with 6 bases of the junction left unmatched. The CDR3 length is 16 residues. The DNA for the CDR3 is TGTGCCAGCAGTTTTTGGACAGGGGAGGGCACCGGGGAGCTGTTTTTT. Its protein product is CASSFWTGEGTGELFF.

For this clonotype: Given a much more abundant clone one base away, this may be a read error. The chain joins TRBV24-1 to TRBJ2-3, with D maybe TRBD1 (6 bases). The CDR3 sequence is 14 residues long. Germline V gene sequence: CDR1 KGHDR, CDR2 SFDVKD. V lost 0 bases, J lost 5 bases, and 8 bases lay in between. Here the CDR3 DNA reads TGTGCCACCAGTGATTTGGGGGGCGGAGATACGCAGTATTTT. Protein sequence: CATSDLGGGDTQYF.

The J gene is TRBJ2-7, the V gene TRBV29-1; TRBD1 agrees at 8 bases. The J call is uncertain, as TRBJ2-5 better fits the DNA end. The CDR3 length is 15 residues. In germline, CDR1 is SQVTM, CDR2 ANQGSEA. The CDR3 DNA is TGCAGCGTTGAAGATCCTCAGGGGGCCTCAGAGACCCAGTACTTC. Its translation: CSVEDPQGASETQYF.

This clonotype came up many times. The chain joins TRBV11-2 to TRBJ2-1, with 13 bases aligning to TRBD2. The CDR3 contains 16 residues. The V segment lost 5 bases and the J segment 7 bases; nucleotides outside the gene matches: 8. The germline CDR1 and CDR2 sequences are SGHAT and FQNNGV. The CDR3, as DNA: TGTGCCAGCAGCGGAAGGACTAGCGGGAGTAAGAATGAGCAGTTCTTC. This encodes CASSGRTSGSKNEQFF.

The chain joins TRBV11-2 to TRBJ1-5, with D possibly TRBD1 on 6 matching bases. The ends were cut back, 5 bases at V and 4 bases at J, with 15 bases in the middle. CDR3 length: 15 residues. Per germline, CDR1 SGHAT and CDR2 FQNNGV. In DNA form, the CDR3 reads TGTGCCAGCAGCCGGATGGGGGGGACAAATCAGCCCCAGCATTTT. This sequence encodes CASSRMGGTNQPQHF.

This clonotype was detected only a few times. This chain joins TRBV9 and TRBJ2-7; D possibly corresponds to TRBD2 (5 bases). This CDR3 is 15 amino acids long. The ends were cut back, 0 bases at V and 2 bases at J, with 12 bases in the middle. Per the germline V gene, CDR1 is SGDLS and CDR2 is YYNGEE. CDR3 sequence reads: CASSVGVASTYEQYF. CDR3 sequence (DNA): TGTGCCAGCAGCGTAGGGGTAGCGTCAACCTACGAGCAGTACTTC.

To note about this clonotype: A junction boundary mismatches the germline segment, possibly from a read error. The chain is built from TRBV20-1 and TRBJ2-1; D is perhaps TRBD1 or TRBD2 (5 bases each). Germline CDR1 reads DFQATT; CDR2 reads SNEGSKA (reference sequence). The length of the CDR3 is 15 residues. The CDR3: CSAMNRRGLYSEQFF. In DNA form, the CDR3 reads TGCAGTGCCATGAATCGACGGGGCCTCTACAGTGAGCAGTTCTTC.

The rearrangement joins TRBV20-1 to TRBJ1-5; unclear D gene. Germline V gene sequence: CDR1 DFQATT, CDR2 SNEGSKA (reference sequence). V lost 0 bases to trimming and J lost 2 bases, with 11 bases between them. CDR3 length: 15 amino acids. DNA for the CDR3: TGCAGTGCTAGAGAGCCGGGTGTACGCAATCAGCCCCAGCATTTT. Protein sequence: CSAREPGVRNQPQHF.

The genes are TRBV6-1 and TRBJ2-7; D is uncertain. V was pared by 2 bases and J by 4 bases, with 15 bases between. The CDR3 spans 15 residues. Germline CDR1 is MNHNS and CDR2 is SASEGT. The CDR3 coding sequence is TGTGCCAGCAGTGAAAGTTGGCACTCACAATACGAGCAGTACTTC. This codes for CASSESWHSQYEQYF.

This clonotype was detected only once. The chain couples TRBV20-1 to TRBJ1-5; TRBD1 is a possible D gene (5 bases). The germline CDR1 and CDR2 sequences are DFQATT and SNEGSKA (reference sequence). Trimming left V 3 bases short and J 1 base short, with 13 bases between. CDR3 length: 15 amino acids. CDR3 loop: CSARVGGGSNQPQHF. CDR3 bases: TGCAGTGCTAGGGTCGGCGGGGGGAGCAATCAGCCCCAGCATTTT.

This clonotype came up a few times. The rearrangement uses TRBV6-1 and TRBJ2-7, with 12 bases identical to TRBD2. CDR3 size: 16 residues. In germline, CDR1 is MNHNS, CDR2 SASEGT. J lost 1 base, V lost 4 bases, and 5 bases had no gene match. The CDR3 sequence is CASSGRLAGVSYEQYF. The CDR3 nucleotides read TGTGCCAGCAGTGGGCGACTAGCGGGAGTATCCTACGAGCAGTACTTC.

This chain connects TRBV5-1 to TRBJ1-4; 9 bases map to TRBD1. With V trimmed by 4 bases and J by 8 bases, 12 bases remained unmatched. The CDR3 is 16 residues long. Germline CDR1 SGHRS, CDR2 YFSETQ. The CDR3 is CASSGGQGYQGEKLFF. CDR3 DNA: TGCGCCAGCAGCGGGGGACAGGGCTACCAAGGGGAAAAACTGTTTTTT.